The rows below give T cell receptor beta chains drawn from one sample of a study of blood T cell repertoires in COVID-19. Profiling relied on immunoSEQ multiplex PCR, and the TCRdb table lists in-frame clones only, not all of them. The data show some 280,000 clones, 80% to 90% seen once. The sequencing sample was made of peripheral blood. Receptors originate from a woman aged 25 to 39 with active or convalescent COVID-19. CDR3s include the opening cysteine and the closing phenylalanine or tryptophan. D genes are given only for firm matches. The listing skips clone size in some rows; elsewhere it reads once, few, many or a size class.

v_gene,abundance,d_gene,j_gene,CDR3nt,CDR3aa
TRBV29-1,NA,NA,TRBJ1-5,TGCAGCGCGGGGGGCAGGGATCAGCCCCAGCATTTT,CSAGGRDQPQHF
TRBV28,NA,TRBD1,TRBJ1-5,TGTGCCAGCATCTCTACGAGGACAGGGATGAACCAGCCCCAGCATTTT,CASISTRTGMNQPQHF
TRBV30,once,NA,TRBJ2-6,TGTGCCTGGAGTGTACGCGGCTCTGGGGCCAACGTCCTGACTTTC,CAWSVRGSGANVLTF
TRBV5-8,NA,TRBD2,TRBJ2-3,TGTGCCAGCAGCTTAAGGCTAGCGGGACCAGATACGCAGTATTTT,CASSLRLAGPDTQYF
TRBV18,NA,TRBD1,TRBJ1-2,TGTGCCAGCTCACGGGACAGGGAGAATGGCTACACCTTC,CASSRDRENGYTF
TRBV9,NA,NA,TRBJ2-2,TGTGCCAGCAGCGTAGGAGGGACTAACACCGGGGAGCTGTTTTTT,CASSVGGTNTGELFF
TRBV7-9,NA,TRBD2,TRBJ2-3,TGTGCCAGCAGCTCGGGACTAGCGGGGAGGCAGTATTTT,CASSSGLAGRQYF
TRBV5-6,NA,TRBD1,TRBJ1-6,TGTGCCAGCAGCTCGCTCGGACAGGCTGCGTTCCCCCTCCACTTT,CASSSLGQAAFPLHF
TRBV30,NA,NA,TRBJ2-7,TGTGCCTGGAGTGTACGGGGGTACGAGCAGTACTTC,CAWSVRGYEQYF
TRBV7-2,NA,TRBD1,TRBJ2-7,TGTGCCAGCAGCCTAACCAGGGGGCTACACGAGCAGTACTTC,CASSLTRGLHEQYF
TRBV18,NA,TRBD1,TRBJ1-2,TGTGCCAGCTCACCAACGGGACAGGACTATGGCTACACCTTC,CASSPTGQDYGYTF
TRBV15,NA,TRBD2,TRBJ2-3,TGTGCCACCAGCAGTGATAGCGGGGGGGTCACAGATACGCAGTATTTT,CATSSDSGGVTDTQYF
TRBV6-2/TRBV6-3,NA,TRBD1,TRBJ2-7,TGTGCCAGCAGTTACAGTGGCAGGGGGATTTCCTACGAGCAGTACTTC,CASSYSGRGISYEQYF
TRBV19,NA,TRBD1,TRBJ2-1,TGTGCCAGTAGTATAGTGTTACCGGGACAGGGGTCCCGACGTACAGTGGTGCATGAGCAGTTCTTC,CASSIVLPGQGSRRTVVHEQFF
TRBV12-3/TRBV12-4,NA,NA,TRBJ2-7,TGTGCCAGCAGTTTAGGGGGCCCCTACGAGCAGTACTTC,CASSLGGPYEQYF
TRBV29-1,NA,TRBD2,TRBJ2-7,TGCAGCGTTGAAGGGACTAGCGGGGCTCCCTACGAGCAGTACTTC,CSVEGTSGAPYEQYF
TRBV28,few,NA,TRBJ1-4,TGTGCCAGCGGTCCCCTGGGCGCAACTAATGAAAAACTGTTTTTT,CASGPLGATNEKLFF
TRBV9,once,NA,TRBJ2-1,TGTGCCAGCAGCGTAGGCCAGGCTTACAATGAGCAGTTCTTC,CASSVGQAYNEQFF
TRBV4-3,few,NA,TRBJ1-2,TGCGCCAGCAGCCAAGTAACAGGTGGAATTGGCGGCTACACCTTC,CASSQVTGGIGGYTF
TRBV6-4,NA,TRBD2,TRBJ2-3,TGTGCCAGCAGTGACACTAGCGGGGCCCCAGATACGCAGTATTTT,CASSDTSGAPDTQYF
TRBV7-9,NA,NA,TRBJ2-7,TGTGCCAGCAGCCGGGACTCCCCCTCCGAGCAGTACTTC,CASSRDSPSEQYF
TRBV30,once,NA,TRBJ2-7,TGTGCCTCGTCCCGGTTCGACGAGCAGTACTTC,CASSRFDEQYF
TRBV19,NA,NA,TRBJ2-5,TGTGCCAGTAGTATAGAGCCGGGAAGGGAGACCCAGTACTTC,CASSIEPGRETQYF
TRBV4-1,NA,NA,TRBJ1-1,TGCGCCAGCAGCCAAGGCAGGAACACTGAAGCTTTCTTT,CASSQGRNTEAFF
TRBV6-5,NA,NA,TRBJ2-7,TGTGCCAGCAGTTCCCTCACCCAGGGTGTGAACGAGCAGTACTTC,CASSSLTQGVNEQYF
TRBV5-4,NA,NA,TRBJ2-2,TGTGCCAGCAGCTTGCAACAGGGTACCGGGGAGCTGTTTTTT,CASSLQQGTGELFF
TRBV7-9,NA,NA,TRBJ1-4,TGTGCCAGCAGCTCCCCGGGATCTGTGGGAGAAAAACTGTTTTTT,CASSSPGSVGEKLFF
TRBV7-2,NA,NA,TRBJ1-3,TGTGCCAGCAGCTTAGCGCGGGCCTCTGGAAACACCATATATTTT,CASSLARASGNTIYF
TRBV19,NA,TRBD1,TRBJ1-1,TGTGCCAGTAGTGACAGGGGAACTGAAGCTTTCTTT,CASSDRGTEAFF
TRBV9,NA,TRBD1,TRBJ1-2,TGTGCCAGCAGCGTAGAGGGACAGGGGCATTCCTATGGCTACACCTTC,CASSVEGQGHSYGYTF
TRBV6-2/TRBV6-3,NA,NA,TRBJ1-1,TGTGCCAGCAGCCCGAGGAGGGCGGGGAACACTGAAGCTTTCTTT,CASSPRRAGNTEAFF
TRBV5-1,few,TRBD1,TRBJ1-6,TGCGCCAGCAGCTGGGGGGGACAGGGAAGTAATTCACCCCTCCACTTT,CASSWGGQGSNSPLHF
TRBV4-1,NA,NA,TRBJ2-7,TGCGCCAGCAGCCAAGAAGTCAGAAGCTACGAGCAGTACTTC,CASSQEVRSYEQYF
TRBV5-4,NA,NA,TRBJ1-2,TGTGCCAGCAGCCGCCCGCAGGGGACGGGTGGCTACACCTTC,CASSRPQGTGGYTF
TRBV7-2,NA,TRBD1,TRBJ1-1,TGTGCCAGCAGCACGCAGGGGGCCGACACTGAAGCTTTCTTT,CASSTQGADTEAFF
TRBV6-2/TRBV6-3,NA,NA,TRBJ2-7,TGTGCCAGCAGTTACCCGCCGGGGGAGCAGTACTTC,CASSYPPGEQYF
TRBV6-6,NA,TRBD1,TRBJ1-2,TGTGCCAGCAGAGGAGCCGGGACAGCAGCTAACTATGGCTACACCTTC,CASRGAGTAANYGYTF